The 24 T cell receptor beta chains presented below share a single source sample, sequenced in a study of blood T cells in healthy people across ages. Then a second PCR, running about 6 to 11 cycles, was carried out with a sample-barcoded 5' primer and a J-beta primer mix. TCRdb re-called the 5' RACE reads with MiXCR, one entry per CDR3 protein. The sample carries some 1.4 million distinct CDR3 sequences, roughly 40% recorded once. The sample was blood. The receptors were gathered from a woman between 18 and 30 years old in good health.

V is TRBV9 and J is TRBJ2-2; D perhaps matches TRBD2 (5 bases). Trimming stripped 1 base from V and 2 bases from J, with 12 bases between. Germline V gives CDR1 SGDLS, CDR2 YYNGEE. The CDR3 runs to 16 residues. CDR3 region: CASSVTSGKNTGELFF. As DNA, the CDR3 is TGTGCCAGCAGCGTAACCAGCGGCAAAAACACCGGGGAGCTGTTTTTT.

The J gene is TRBJ2-7, the V gene TRBV28; 8 bases are a match to TRBD1. This CDR3 is built from 14 residues. Per germline, CDR1 MDHEN and CDR2 SYDVKM. V trimming: 8 bases; J trimming: 5 bases; junction bases outside the gene matches: 11. The CDR3: CASLTGTGPHEQYF. The CDR3 DNA reads TGTGCCAGCCTTACCGGGACAGGACCTCACGAGCAGTACTTC.

The gene calls are TRBV7-9 and TRBJ2-5; 7 bases are a match to TRBD1. The V segment lost 5 bases and the J segment 4 bases; nucleotides outside the gene matches: 19. From germline, CDR1 is SEHNR and CDR2 FQNEAQ (reference sequence). CDR3 length: 18 amino acids. As DNA, the CDR3 is TGTGCCAGCAGCACAAGTACCAATAGACAGGGTATGATAGAGACCCAGTACTTC. Its translation: CASSTSTNRQGMIETQYF.

The J gene is TRBJ1-4, the V gene TRBV30, with D possibly being TRBD1 (5 bases). The CDR3 is made up of 16 amino acids. Trimming left V 2 bases short and J 7 bases short, with 20 bases between. Germline lookup yields CDR1 GTSNPN and CDR2 SVGIG (reference sequence). The CDR3 nucleotides are TGTGCCTGGAGTATCCGATACTCAGGGAGAGGTGAAAAACTGTTTTTT. This gives the protein CAWSIRYSGRGEKLFF.

This chain uses TRBV27 with TRBJ1-2, with D uncertain. The V end lost 8 bases, the J end lost 3 bases, and 10 bases lay between the germline ends. This CDR3 comprises 12 residues. In germline, CDR1 is MNHEY, CDR2 SMNVEV (reference sequence). The CDR3 nucleotides are TGTGCCAGCGAAGGTGTTCACTATGGCTACACCTTC. It codes for CASEGVHYGYTF.

The chain joins TRBV27 to TRBJ2-3, with D maybe TRBD2 (5 bases). The V end was cut by 3 bases, the J end by 4 bases, with 17 bases between. Germline V gene sequence: CDR1 MNHEY, CDR2 SMNVEV (reference sequence). The CDR3 consists of 16 residues. The DNA for the CDR3 is TGTGCCAGCAGTTTCCGGCGGGTAGCCCGCCCAGATACGCAGTATTTT. It is translated as CASSFRRVARPDTQYF.

A word on this clonotype: Mismatch with germline at one junction end may stem from a read error. The chain is built from TRBV6-5 and TRBJ1-1; D may be TRBD1 (6 bases). Germline CDR1 reads MNHEY; CDR2 reads SVGAGI. The CDR3 runs to 13 residues. The CDR3, as DNA: TGTGCCAGCAGTAACTCGGGGGCCACTGAAGCTTTCTTT. Translated: CASSNSGATEAFF.

In this sample, this clonotype turned up a few times. This chain uses TRBV5-1 with TRBJ2-7; D may be TRBD2 (6 bases). Trimming left V 0 bases short and J 12 bases short, with 22 bases between. This CDR3 has 15 residues. Germline CDR1 SGHRS, CDR2 YFSETQ. CDR3 residues: CASSLEEGLQLQRYF. The DNA of the CDR3 is TGCGCCAGCAGCTTGGAGGAGGGGCTCCAACTGCAGAGGTACTTC.

This clonotype was detected a few times. This chain uses TRBV29-1 with TRBJ2-7; D perhaps matches TRBD2 (5 bases). Trimming pared 3 bases from V and 2 bases from J, leaving 8 bases between. The CDR3 loop spans 12 amino acids. Germline CDR1 reads SQVTM; CDR2 reads ANQGSEA. The CDR3 spells CSVERETYEQYF. CDR3 nucleotides: TGCAGCGTTGAGAGGGAAACCTACGAGCAGTACTTC.

This CDR3 is CSVDDTGEEGDGYTF. As DNA, the CDR3 is TGCAGCGTTGATGATACAGGGGAAGAGGGCGATGGCTACACCTTC. The gene calls are TRBV29-1 and TRBJ1-2; 7 bases line up with TRBD1. CDR1 is SQVTM, CDR2 ANQGSEA, per germline. V was pared by 3 bases and J by 6 bases, with 13 bases of the junction left unmatched. The CDR3 has 15 residues.

The chain carries TRBV7-9 and TRBJ2-1; the D gene is possibly TRBD2 (6 bases). Trimming left V 0 bases short and J 13 bases short, with 19 bases between. Germline V gene data show CDR1 as SEHNR and CDR2 as FQNEAQ (reference sequence). CDR3 length equals 15 residues. The CDR3 loop reads CASSLAKGLQETQFF. The CDR3 DNA sequence: TGTGCCAGCAGCTTAGCAAAGGGACTCCAAGAGACCCAGTTCTTC. The full variable domain, in which reference TRBV7-9 and TRBJ2-1 provide the parts outside the CDR3, is DTGVSQNPRHKITKRGQNVTFRCDPISEHNRLYWYRQTLGQGPEFLTYFQNEAQLEKSRLLSDRFSAERPKGSFSTLEIQRTEQGDSAMYLCASSLAKGLQETQFFGPGTRLTVL.

The chain combines TRBV7-6 with TRBJ2-3; 14 nucleotides align to TRBD2. The CDR3 consists of 22 residues. The germline CDR1 and CDR2 sequences are SGHVS and FNYEAQ. V gave up 5 bases and J gave up 2 bases; unmatched junction bases: 21. CDR3 sequence: CASSQPASGLAGGSGATDTQYF. The CDR3 DNA sequence: TGTGCCAGCAGCCAACCTGCTAGCGGACTAGCGGGAGGTTCGGGTGCCACAGATACGCAGTATTTT. Complete variable domain (other parts from reference TRBV7-6 and TRBJ2-3): GAGVSQSPRYKVTKRGQDVALRCDPISGHVSLYWYRQALGQGPEFLTYFNYEAQQDKSGLPNDRFSAERPEGSISTLTIQRTEQRDSAMYRCASSQPASGLAGGSGATDTQYFGPGTRLTVL.

This clonotype has a handful of counts. This chain links TRBV6-2 or TRBV6-3 with TRBJ2-3, with D possibly being TRBD1 or TRBD2 (5 bases each). The ends were cut back, 6 bases at V and 4 bases at J, with 29 bases in the middle. The CDR3 runs to 19 residues. CDR1 is MNHEY and CDR2 is SVGEGT in the germline V gene. The CDR3 DNA reads TGTGCCAGCAGCCGCCGAGCCGCCTCCGGGACCCCAAACGCAGATACGCAGTATTTT. The encoded protein is CASSRRAASGTPNADTQYF.

The V gene is TRBV2, the J gene TRBJ2-7; D is unresolved. Looked up from germline, CDR1 is SNHLY and CDR2 is FYNNEI. This CDR3 contains 14 residues. Trimming left V 8 bases short and J 0 bases short, with 14 bases between. DNA for the CDR3: TGTGCCAGCCGCGCCGGGCCGCCCTCCTACGAGCAGTACTTC. Translation: CASRAGPPSYEQYF.

V and J are TRBV12-3 or TRBV12-4 and TRBJ2-1; a possible D gene is TRBD2 (7 bases). The germline V and J ends were trimmed by 4 bases and 8 bases, with 18 bases remaining between them. This CDR3 is built from 15 residues. CDR3 DNA: TGTGCCAGCAGTTCGCCAGGGGCGGCGGGGGATGAGCAGTTCTTC. It codes for CASSSPGAAGDEQFF.

The chain is built from TRBV20-1 and TRBJ1-2; D is unclear. CDR1 is DFQATT and CDR2 is SNEGSKA in the germline V gene (reference sequence). The CDR3 loop spans 11 amino acids. For the CDR3, the DNA is TGCCAACTCAAATGGGCAGAGCGCTACACCTTC. Protein sequence: CQLKWAERYTF.

The chain has TRBV7-2 and TRBJ2-5; D possibly uses TRBD1 or TRBD2 (6 bases each). Trimming removed 3 bases at V and 5 bases at J, with 16 bases between. The CDR3 consists of 15 residues. Germline assignment: CDR1 SGHTA and CDR2 FQGNSA. The CDR3 region has the DNA TGTGCCAGCAGCTTCTTGGGGGGCGCGGCCGAGACCCAGTACTTC. This sequence encodes CASSFLGGAAETQYF.

The J gene is TRBJ2-5, the V gene TRBV7-8; D possibly uses TRBD1 or TRBD2 (7 bases each). V lost 10 bases and J 0 bases, leaving 24 bases between the germline ends. The germline V gene has CDR1 SGHVS and CDR2 FQNEAQ. There are 17 residues in the CDR3. The CDR3 loop reads CATRAGGTGGNQETQYF. Written as DNA, the CDR3 is TGTGCCACTAGGGCAGGGGGTACCGGGGGGAACCAAGAGACCCAGTACTTC.

The chain joins TRBV5-1 to TRBJ2-1; 11 nucleotides match TRBD2. CDR3 length equals 16 residues. V was pared by 0 bases and J by 5 bases, with 4 bases of the junction left unmatched. Germline CDR1 is SGHRS and CDR2 is YFSETQ. The CDR3 loop reads CASSLEASGGNNEQFF. The CDR3 DNA sequence: TGCGCCAGCAGCTTGGAGGCTAGCGGGGGGAACAATGAGCAGTTCTTC. Looking up the rest from reference TRBV5-1 and TRBJ2-1 gives the full variable domain: KAGVTQTPRYLIKTRGQQVTLSCSPISGHRSVSWYQQTPGQGLQFLFEYFSETQRNKGNFPGRFSGRQFSNSRSEMNVSTLELGDSALYLCASSLEASGGNNEQFFGPGTRLTVL.

The chain joins TRBV9 to TRBJ2-5; D is undetermined. Trimming pared 3 bases from V and 1 base from J, leaving 7 bases between. CDR1 SGDLS and CDR2 YYNGEE come from the germline V gene. The CDR3 length is 13 residues. The CDR3 bases are TGTGCCAGCAGCGCAAATGTCCAAGAGACCCAGTACTTC. This encodes CASSANVQETQYF.

This chain connects TRBV6-1 to TRBJ2-7, with a tentative D call TRBD2 (7 bases). The germline V and J ends were trimmed by 4 bases and 4 bases, with 14 bases remaining between them. Germline lookup yields CDR1 MNHNS and CDR2 SASEGT. The CDR3 loop spans 14 amino acids. The CDR3 region is CASSGIQGGYEQYF. CDR3 in DNA: TGTGCCAGCAGTGGAATACAGGGAGGGTACGAGCAGTACTTC.

This chain uses TRBV9 with TRBJ1-2; 8 bases fit TRBD1. V gave up 1 base and J gave up 4 bases; unmatched junction bases: 6. From germline, CDR1 is SGDLS and CDR2 YYNGEE. CDR3 size: 15 residues. The CDR3 nucleotides are TGTGCCAGCAGCGTAAGCGGACAGGGCCTCTATGGCTACACCTTC. Its protein product is CASSVSGQGLYGYTF.

The chain recombines TRBV9 with TRBJ2-5; TRBD1 aligns across 9 bases. Germline trimming cut 2 bases from V and 11 bases from J; bases unmatched to any gene: 10. Germline CDR1 and CDR2: SGDLS and YYNGEE. The CDR3 length is 14 residues. The DNA of the CDR3 is TGTGCCAGCAGCGTCCGGGACAGGGAACGTGAGCAGTACTTC. It yields the protein CASSVRDREREQYF.

This clonotype was seen more than once but under ten times. The chain has TRBV5-1 and TRBJ2-1; TRBD2 aligns across 11 bases. The length of the CDR3 is 16 residues. Germline V lookup: CDR1 SGHRS, CDR2 YFSETQ. The trim removed 4 bases at V and 8 bases at J, leaving 11 bases unmatched. CDR3 in DNA: TGCGCCAGCAGCCCCCAGGGACTAGCGGCGAGCGATGAGCAGTTCTTC. This gives the protein CASSPQGLAASDEQFF.